This T cell receptor beta chain was sequenced for a study of shared clonotypes between healthy human individuals (dated by TCRdb to about 2020). About the full investigation: The cohort included three men and two women between 18 and 49 years of age. Per donor, leukapheresis produced somewhere between about 0.94 and 8.9 billion PBMCs. The study deeply sequenced blood TCR repertoires of about 5 healthy adults to estimate repertoire size and the extent of clonotype sharing between individuals. To increase sequencing depth and limit assay-specific biases, different laboratories used diverse techniques to prepare libraries and sequence TCR repertoires. The paper as a whole reports these results and caveats: Because the study included only a small number of donors, the genetic and exposure-history diversity represented was limited. Pairwise subsampling led to the expectation that sequencing depth would affect the degree of clonotype sharing among donors. Sampling was limited to blood, and TCR repertoires in tissue likely differ from TCR repertoires in blood.

V and J lose 0 bases and 4 bases, and a span of 8 bases separates them. Taken from the germline V gene, the CDR1 and CDR2 loops are SGHRS and YFSETQ. The cysteine opens and the phenylalanine closes a CDR3 of 14 amino acids. The DNA shown is the 42-base CDR3, in frame from base 1. TCR CDR3 regions were amplified from genomic DNA by multiplex PCR using the deep immunoSEQ assay. For each cell subset, the extracted genomic DNA was distributed evenly across all wells of several immunoSEQ 96-well plates, and each plate served as one replicate. For unsorted PBMC, around 310 ng of genomic DNA, equivalent to tens of thousands of T cell genomes, went into each replicate PCR. Ten immunoSEQ deep assay plates were used to sequence the unsorted PBMC genomic DNA. Purified libraries were measured with a Qubit 3.0 fluorometer, size-checked on a Bioanalyzer 2100, and measured again with the KAPA Library Quantification kit. Every immunoSEQ 96-well plate was sequenced on a dedicated single-read 150-cycle Illumina NextSeq 550 flow cell. The authors' pipeline ran thus. Because only junctional sequences without quality scores were contained in the immunoSEQ output, filtering matching that applied to full-length reads could not be performed. Sequences were annotated with PyIR, a Python wrapper for IgBLAST v1.9, using IMGT germline references to assign V/J genes and CDR3. Reads were filtered out if the reads had weak V/J assignments (E-value above 1e-6), no CDR3, stop codons, out-of-frame junctions, or ambiguous translated residues. V3J clonotypes were defined as sequences sharing an identical inferred V gene, J gene, and CDR3 amino acid sequence. To compute the percentage overlap between repertoires, the number of shared unique clonotypes was divided by the size of the smaller repertoire. Repertoire richness was assessed with RTK rarefaction, the Chao1 estimator, and Recon v2.1 estimates of unobserved clonotypes. TCRdb obtained this table from immuneACCESS and retained in-frame rearrangements with V and J assigned. These tables miss some clones; where compared with another copy, unresolved V genes account for less than half of the shortfall, and the remainder is unexplained. Clonal size and the V and J genes are those of that table, whereas D and trimming came from the DNA. The sample table shows nearly 500,000 clones, and less than 80% are seen once. The ten most abundant clones make up roughly 13% of the sample.

This clone occurred a few times. No cognate antigen has been identified for it. No base-level quality is on record; no much larger clone is a single base apart. The donors were healthy, HIV-negative adults who had no recently reported acute infections or vaccinations. All donors were Caucasian adults living in Nashville, Tennessee, USA. In the unsorted samples, 90 million or so PBMCs were counted, and genomic DNA was extracted using the QIAamp DNA Blood Mini kit. After blood collection by leukapheresis, PBMCs were isolated using Ficoll-Histopaque density gradient centrifugation and then cryopreserved in the vapor phase of liquid nitrogen.

The sequence links TRBV5-1 to TRBJ2-1; too little of a D gene remains to name it. Sequenced: PBMCs. This TCR came from a middle-aged woman in good health. Some clones in this sample may be carry-over from other donors' samples. The CDR3 protein sequence reads: CASSLGPTYNEQFF. The DNA is TGCGCCAGCAGCTTGGGGCCGACGTACAATGAGCAGTTCTTC.